This TCR beta chain was sequenced for a study of shared clonotypes between healthy human individuals. A remark on this clone: The same CDR3 can be traced to other DNA sequences in this sample.

Several immunoSEQ 96-well plates shared each subset's DNA, each plate a replicate. The method was immunoSEQ multiplex PCR; TCRdb's version includes in-frame clones alone and lacks a portion of them. The table records 850,000 to 1,100,000 clones, roughly 77% of them present only once. The receptor comes from a man aged 18 to 35 in good health. Some clones in this sample may be carry-over from other donors' samples. Sequencing was done on a sample of memory CD4+ T cells from PBMCs. Subset given: CD45RA-negative fraction.

This chain's CDR3 is CASRIGGPGTDTQYF. CDR3 DNA sequence: TGTGCCAGCAGAATTGGGGGGCCCGGCACAGATACGCAGTATTTT. The rearrangement joins TRBV28 to TRBJ2-3; D is possibly TRBD1 or TRBD2 (6 bases each). There are 15 residues in the CDR3. Germline V CDR1 and CDR2: MDHEN, SYDVKM. V was clipped by 6 bases and J by 1 base, with 14 bases between them.